This passage covers 25 T cell receptor beta chains from one sample sequenced in a study of Ad26.COV2.S vaccination and SARS-CoV-2 variants (dated by TCRdb to about 2021). Libraries were built with the immunoSEQ multiplex PCR assay. Entries here come from immuneACCESS through TCRdb and include only in-frame sequences with V and J called. Some clones fail to appear in such tables; in the studies checked, an unresolved V gene covers under half of the shortfall, and the cause of the remainder is unknown. This sample has around 450,000 clones in its table, and approximately 92% of those were observed once. The biggest ten clones account for 2% to 3% of the sample. What this sample's treatment or condition label stands for: 15 to 20 received Ad26.COV2.S at low or high dose, single or two shots; a few received placebo; per-sample allocation not given. Repertoires of vaccine and placebo recipients were sequenced from samples collected on day 63 after the first injection.

The specimen was peripheral blood, collected in a trial of Ad26.COV2.S vaccine versus placebo. The source of these receptors is a person between 18 and 59 years old who received the Ad26.COV2.S COVID-19 vaccine or a placebo.

CDR3 amino acids: CASSSELRREQFF. The CDR3 nucleotides read TGTGCCAGCAGCTCTGAACTTCGACGGGAGCAGTTCTTC. This chain joins TRBV7-9 and TRBJ2-1; D is unresolved. CDR1 and CDR2 from the germline V gene are SEHNR and FQNEAQ (reference sequence). V lost 4 bases and J 10 bases, leaving 14 bases between the germline ends. The CDR3 loop spans 13 amino acids.

This chain uses TRBV7-8 with TRBJ1-5; D not resolved. The CDR3 is 15 amino acids. Trimming cost V 1 base and J 7 bases, with 14 bases left between them. In germline, CDR1 is SGHVS, CDR2 FQNEAQ. The CDR3, as DNA: TGTGCCAGCAGCTTAGATCGGCGGCCCCGGCAGCCCCAGCATTTT. It encodes CASSLDRRPRQPQHF.

In this sample, this clone turned up once. This chain uses TRBV7-2 with TRBJ1-2, with D possibly TRBD1 on 6 matching bases. The CDR3 contains 14 residues. The ends were cut back, 5 bases at V and 7 bases at J, with 17 bases in the middle. The V gene's germline CDR1 is SGHTA and CDR2 FQGNSA. CDR3 nucleotide sequence: TGTGCCAGCAGCCTGGACAGAGCGGCTGGTGGCTACACCTTC. This translates into CASSLDRAAGGYTF.

V gene TRBV10-3 combines with J gene TRBJ1-6; possible D gene TRBD1, 5 bases. CDR3 length: 15 amino acids. Trimming removed 8 bases at V and 0 bases at J, with 11 bases between. Germline V lookup: CDR1 ENHRY, CDR2 SYGVKD. The CDR3 loop is CAIGRGSSYNSPLHF. DNA of the CDR3: TGTGCCATCGGGAGGGGTAGCTCCTATAATTCACCCCTCCACTTT.

The chain carries TRBV10-3 and TRBJ2-7, with D uncertain. CDR1 ENHRY and CDR2 SYGVKD come from the germline V gene. The V gene lost 0 bases and the J gene lost 5 bases, with 8 bases spanning the gap. There are 13 residues in the CDR3. In DNA, the CDR3 is TGTGCCATCAGTGAGTCGAAGTTGGACGAGCAGTACGTC. It translates to CAISESKLDEQYV.

The chain links TRBV28 to TRBJ1-5; 11 bases fit TRBD1. Germline values: CDR1 MDHEN, CDR2 SYDVKM. V was pared by 2 bases and J by 3 bases, with 3 bases of the junction left unmatched. The CDR3 is 16 residues long. This CDR3 is CASSLGDRGNNQPQHF. CDR3 in DNA: TGTGCCAGCAGTTTAGGGGACAGGGGGAACAATCAGCCCCAGCATTTT. Complete variable domain (other parts from reference TRBV28 and TRBJ1-5): DVKVTQSSRYLVKRTGEKVFLECVQDMDHENMFWYRQDPGLGLRLIYFSYDVKMKEKGDIPEGYSVSREKKERFSLILESASTNQTSMYLCASSLGDRGNNQPQHFGDGTRLSIL.

The gene calls are TRBV4-2 and TRBJ1-2, with a weak D call TRBD1 (5 bases). V lost 0 bases, J lost 2 bases, and 13 bases lay in between. The germline V gene has CDR1 LGHNA and CDR2 YNFKEQ. The CDR3 spans 16 residues. DNA for the CDR3: TGTGCCAGCAGCCAAGAGTACGACAGCGTGAACTATGGCTACACCTTC. Its translation is CASSQEYDSVNYGYTF.

The rearrangement joins TRBV2 to TRBJ2-3; D is uncertain. Between the trimmed V and J ends, which lost 6 bases and 6 bases, there was a span of 10 bases. From germline, CDR1 is SNHLY and CDR2 FYNNEI. The CDR3 has 12 amino acids. CDR3: CASRFLGDTQYF. Written as DNA, the CDR3 is TGTGCCAGCAGGTTCCTAGGGGATACGCAGTATTTT.

This chain uses TRBV6-6 with TRBJ2-1; possibly TRBD1 or TRBD2 for D (5 bases each). The CDR3 is 19 amino acids. In germline, CDR1 is MNHNY, CDR2 SVGAGI (reference sequence). Trimming shortened V by 5 bases and J by 3 bases, and 26 bases separated the two germline ends. In DNA, the CDR3 is TGTGCCAGCAGTCCCCCAGTGGTTCCAACGGGACGGCGCTACAATGAGCAGTTCTTC. Translating gives CASSPPVVPTGRRYNEQFF.

The table lists this clone with a count of one. V and J are TRBV5-1 and TRBJ2-1; D perhaps matches TRBD2 (6 bases). This CDR3 spans 14 amino acids. Germline CDR1 and CDR2: SGHRS and YFSETQ. V gave up 8 bases and J gave up 3 bases, with 15 bases separating them. CDR3 DNA: TGCGCCAGTTCCCAGGGACTTTTCTACAATGAGCAGTTCTTC. The encoded protein is CASSQGLFYNEQFF. Full variable domain (missing parts from reference TRBV5-1 and TRBJ2-1): KAGVTQTPRYLIKTRGQQVTLSCSPISGHRSVSWYQQTPGQGLQFLFEYFSETQRNKGNFPGRFSGRQFSNSRSEMNVSTLELGDSALYLCASSQGLFYNEQFFGPGTRLTVL.

This chain connects TRBV4-3 to TRBJ1-1; tentatively, D is TRBD1 (6 bases). Germline lookup yields CDR1 LGHNA and CDR2 YSLEER. V lost 0 bases to trimming and J lost 6 bases, with 23 bases between them. The CDR3 is 18 amino acids. Here the CDR3 DNA reads TGCGCCAGCAGCCAAGACCCCCATGGGGAAGGGGGAATCTCTGAAGCTTTCTTT. Residues: CASSQDPHGEGGISEAFF.

The rearrangement joins TRBV6-2 or TRBV6-3 to TRBJ1-5, with 7 nucleotides matching TRBD1. The ends lost 5 bases at V and 2 bases at J; junction bases unmatched: 3. The germline V gene has CDR1 MNHEY and CDR2 SVGEGT. The CDR3 spans 14 residues. This chain's CDR3 is CASSQGGGNQPQHF. The CDR3 DNA reads TGTGCCAGCAGTCAGGGGGGGGGCAATCAGCCCCAGCATTTT.

The chain links TRBV6-5 to TRBJ2-2, with D tentatively TRBD2 (5 bases). V lost 0 bases and J lost 9, with 14 bases in between. The CDR3 is 15 amino acids. Germline CDR1 reads MNHEY; CDR2 reads SVGAGI. CDR3 sequence (DNA): TGTGCCAGCAGTTACTCGACTATCGTCCACCGGGAGCTGTTTTTT. Translated: CASSYSTIVHRELFF.

This clone was observed once. V is TRBV18 and J is TRBJ2-3; perhaps TRBD2 as D (7 bases). The germline V gene encodes CDR1 KGHSH and CDR2 LQKENI. The CDR3 length is 16 residues. The germline V and J ends were trimmed by 6 bases and 2 bases, with 18 bases remaining between them. The CDR3 spells CASSLAGAYSTDTQYF. The CDR3 DNA is TGTGCCAGCTCTCTCGCGGGGGCTTACTCCACAGATACGCAGTATTTT. The complete variable domain, with remaining parts taken from reference TRBV18 and TRBJ2-3, reads NAGVMQNPRHLVRRRGQEARLRCSPMKGHSHVYWYRQLPEEGLKFMVYLQKENIIDESGMPKERFSAEFPKEGPSILRIQQVVRGDSAAYFCASSLAGAYSTDTQYFGPGTRLTVL.

V and J are TRBV6-2 or TRBV6-3 and TRBJ1-3; D is undetermined. The germline V gene has CDR1 MNHEY and CDR2 SVGEGT. V lost 4 bases to trimming and J lost 0 bases, with 1 base between them. The CDR3 is made up of 12 amino acids. The CDR3 spells CASSFSGNTIYF. CDR3 coding DNA: TGTGCCAGCAGTTTCTCTGGAAACACCATATATTTT.

This clone was seen a few times. The V call is TRBV7-9, the J call TRBJ1-4, with 8 positions matching TRBD1. V lost 2 bases, J lost 8 bases, and 4 bases stayed unmatched. Germline loops: CDR1 SEHNR, CDR2 FQNEAQ (reference sequence). The CDR3 contains 14 residues. CDR3 region: CASSLQGAREKLFF. CDR3 in DNA: TGTGCCAGCAGCTTACAGGGGGCTCGGGAAAAACTGTTTTTT.

The chain is built from TRBV30 and TRBJ1-5; TRBD1 matches 7 bases. The CDR3 covers 14 residues. Trimming cost V 1 base and J 6 bases; bases outside gene matches: 6. CDR1 is GTSNPN, CDR2 SVGIG, per germline (reference sequence). The CDR3, as DNA: TGTGCCTGGAGTGGACGACAGGGTGGTCAGCCCCAGCATTTT. Its protein is CAWSGRQGGQPQHF.

This sequence joins TRBV6-1 and TRBJ2-1; 7 bases are shared with TRBD1. The trim removed 3 bases at V and 8 bases at J, leaving 7 bases unmatched. Germline assignment: CDR1 MNHNS and CDR2 SASEGT. This CDR3 contains 14 residues. The CDR3: CASSEVRQGDEQFF. As DNA, the CDR3 is TGTGCCAGCAGTGAGGTTCGGCAGGGGGATGAGCAGTTCTTC.

This chain links TRBV4-3 with TRBJ2-2; 9 nucleotides agree with TRBD1. Germline CDR1 reads LGHNA; CDR2 reads YSLEER. The V gene end was trimmed by 2 bases and the J gene end by 3 bases; junction bases not matched to a gene: 4. The CDR3 contains 16 residues. For the CDR3, the DNA is TGCGCCAGCAGCCAAATATGGACAGGGGACACCGGGGAGCTGTTTTTT. Amino acid sequence: CASSQIWTGDTGELFF.

The V gene is TRBV4-3, the J gene TRBJ2-5; no definite D call. This CDR3 has 15 amino acids. Trimming pared 2 bases from V and 3 bases from J, leaving 13 bases between. CDR1 and CDR2 (germline): LGHNA, YSLEER. The CDR3 nucleotides are TGCGCCAGCAGCCAAAGGTTGTACGGAGAAGAGACCCAGTACTTC. Amino acid sequence: CASSQRLYGEETQYF.

The rearrangement joins TRBV10-3 to TRBJ2-1; D assignment may be TRBD1 or TRBD2 (5 bases each). The germline V gene encodes CDR1 ENHRY and CDR2 SYGVKD. This CDR3 is built from 14 residues. Trimming removed 6 bases from V and 5 bases from J, with 14 bases in between. The CDR3 spells CAIRAGGRHNEQFF. The CDR3 DNA reads TGTGCCATCAGGGCTGGGGGTAGGCACAATGAGCAGTTCTTC.

The CDR3 region is CAWDSQTGAFF. DNA for the CDR3: TGTGCCTGGGATTCGCAGACTGGGGCTTTCTTT. This chain uses TRBV30 with TRBJ1-1; D unclear. CDR3 length: 11 amino acids. Germline assignment: CDR1 GTSNPN and CDR2 SVGIG (reference sequence). Trimming took 5 bases from V and 11 from J, leaving 15 bases between them.

This chain joins TRBV5-4 and TRBJ2-6; 9 bases are shared with TRBD1. The V segment lost 4 bases and the J segment 7 bases; nucleotides outside the gene matches: 9. Germline CDR1 and CDR2: SGHNT and YYREEE (reference sequence). The CDR3 totals 16 residues. The CDR3 is CASSPNRGQAANVLTF. In DNA form, the CDR3 reads TGTGCCAGCAGCCCTAACAGGGGGCAGGCTGCCAACGTCCTGACTTTC.

A few counts support this clone. The chain links TRBV6-1 to TRBJ1-6; no clear D. From germline, CDR1 is MNHNS and CDR2 SASEGT. The CDR3 runs 15 residues. Trimming pared 0 bases from V and 8 bases from J, leaving 11 bases between. CDR3 amino acids: CASSEAGNGDSPLHF. The CDR3 coding sequence is TGTGCCAGCAGTGAAGCCGGCAACGGGGATTCACCCCTCCACTTT.

On this clone itself: Other DNA variants within this sample encode the same CDR3. V and J are TRBV5-1 and TRBJ2-1; D not resolved. The CDR3 is 12 amino acids. CDR1 and CDR2 (germline): SGHRS, YFSETQ. Between the trimmed V and J ends, which lost 0 bases and 5 bases, there was a span of 3 bases. Written as DNA, the CDR3 is TGCGCCAGCAGCTTGGAAGACAATGAGCAGTTCTTC. This sequence encodes CASSLEDNEQFF.